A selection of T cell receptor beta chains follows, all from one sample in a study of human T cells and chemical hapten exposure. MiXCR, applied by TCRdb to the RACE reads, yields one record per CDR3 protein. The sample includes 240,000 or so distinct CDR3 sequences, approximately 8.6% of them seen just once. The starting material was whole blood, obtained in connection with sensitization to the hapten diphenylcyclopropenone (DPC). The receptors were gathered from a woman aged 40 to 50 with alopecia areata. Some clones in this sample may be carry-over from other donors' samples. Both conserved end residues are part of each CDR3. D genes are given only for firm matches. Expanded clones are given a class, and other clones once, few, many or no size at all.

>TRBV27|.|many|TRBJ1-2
TGTGCCAGCAGTTCCCCCGCCCGACAGCCTAACTATGGCTACACCTTC
CASSSPARQPNYGYTF
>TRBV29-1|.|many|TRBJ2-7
TGCAGCGTTGAGGCGGGACCCTCCTACGAGCAGTACTTC
CSVEAGPSYEQYF
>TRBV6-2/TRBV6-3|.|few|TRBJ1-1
TGTGCCAGCAGAAAGGACCCAGTGAACACTGAAGCTTTCTTT
CASRKDPVNTEAFF
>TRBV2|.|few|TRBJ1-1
TGTGCCAGCAGCTATAGCACTGAAGCTTTCTTT
CASSYSTEAFF
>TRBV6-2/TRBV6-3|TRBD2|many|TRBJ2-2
TGTGCCAGCAGTTACCTGACTAGCGGGTCCGGGGAGCTGTTTTTT
CASSYLTSGSGELFF
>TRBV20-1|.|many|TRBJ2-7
TGCAGTGCTAGAAATTACGAGCAGTACTTC
CSARNYEQYF
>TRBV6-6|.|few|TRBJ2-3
TGTGCCAGCAGCCACTTACCTTCAGATACGCAGTATTTT
CASSHLPSDTQYF
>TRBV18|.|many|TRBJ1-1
TGTGCCAGCTCAGAACAGCGTCGGAACACTGAAGCTTTCTTT
CASSEQRRNTEAFF
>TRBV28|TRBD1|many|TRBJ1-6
TGTGCCAGCAGCTTAGGACAGGGCGATAATTCACCCCTCCACTTT
CASSLGQGDNSPLHF
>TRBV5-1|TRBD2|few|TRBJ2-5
TGCGCCAGCAGCTTAGAGACTAGCGGGAGTGAGACCCAGTACTTC
CASSLETSGSETQYF
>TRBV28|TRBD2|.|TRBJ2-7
TGTGCCAGCAGTACCCAGGGAGCGGGAAAATACGAGCAGTACTTC
CASSTQGAGKYEQYF
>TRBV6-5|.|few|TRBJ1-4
TGTGCCAGCAGGGGAGGGTCCGCAACTAATGAAAAACTGTTTTTT
CASRGGSATNEKLFF
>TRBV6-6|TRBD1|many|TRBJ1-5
TGTGCCAGCAGTTACCCTGGACAGGGAGGGGATCAGCCCCAGCATTTT
CASSYPGQGGDQPQHF
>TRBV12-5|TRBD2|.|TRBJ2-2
TGTGCTAGTGGTTTGGAGGGAGGGCTGACCGGGGAGCTGTTTTTT
CASGLEGGLTGELFF
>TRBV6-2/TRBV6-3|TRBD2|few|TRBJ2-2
TGTGCCAGCAGGATGACTAGCGGGAGCCCGAACACCGGGGAGCTGTTTTTT
CASRMTSGSPNTGELFF
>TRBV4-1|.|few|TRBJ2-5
TGCGCCAGCAGCCAAGCTCGCGCGCAAGAGACCCAGTACTTC
CASSQARAQETQYF
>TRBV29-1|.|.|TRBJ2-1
TGCAGCGTTGAAAGTCTTGCGGTAGGAGCCTACAATGAGCAGTTCTTC
CSVESLAVGAYNEQFF
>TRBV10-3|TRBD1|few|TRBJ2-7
TGTGCCATCAGTGAGTCCCCAGGACAGGCCTCCTACGAGCAGTACTTC
CAISESPGQASYEQYF
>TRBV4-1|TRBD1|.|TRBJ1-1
TGCGCCAGCAGCCGCGGACAGGGAGGCACTGAAGCTTTCTTT
CASSRGQGGTEAFF
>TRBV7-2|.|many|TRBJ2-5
TGTGCCAGCAGCTTAGCGGGACTCATAAAAGAGACCCAGTACTTC
CASSLAGLIKETQYF
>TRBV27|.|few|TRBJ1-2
TGTGCCAGCAGCAAGATGGGGAAGGCGAACTATGGCTACACCTTC
CASSKMGKANYGYTF
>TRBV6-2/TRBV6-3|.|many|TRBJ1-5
TGTGCCAGCAGGACTTCAGATCAGCCCCAGCATTTT
CASRTSDQPQHF
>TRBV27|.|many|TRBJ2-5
TGTGCCAGCAGTTTGTACGGCCAAGAGACCCAGTACTTC
CASSLYGQETQYF
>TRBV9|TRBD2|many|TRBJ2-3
TGTGCCAGCAGCGCTTCTAGCGGGCTGGCAGATACGCAGTATTTT
CASSASSGLADTQYF
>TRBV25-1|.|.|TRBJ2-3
TGTGCCAGCAGTGTGACCGCCGGACAGACCCTAGGGCCAGATACGCAGTATTTT
CASSVTAGQTLGPDTQYF
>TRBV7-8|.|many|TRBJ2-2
TGTGCCAGCAGCTTGCGGGCGAACACCGGGGAGCTGTTTTTT
CASSLRANTGELFF
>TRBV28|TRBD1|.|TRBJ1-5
TGTGCCAGCAGTACGGGACAGGGTCGTCAGCCCCAGCATTTT
CASSTGQGRQPQHF
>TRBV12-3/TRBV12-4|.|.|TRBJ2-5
TGTGCCAGCAGAGCGGGCCGGGGGCAAGAGACCCAGTACTTC
CASRAGRGQETQYF
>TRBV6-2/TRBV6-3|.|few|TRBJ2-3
TGTGCCAGCAGTTACGTACGGACGGACTTCACAGATACGCAGTATTTT
CASSYVRTDFTDTQYF
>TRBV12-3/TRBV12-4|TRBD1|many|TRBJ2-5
TGTGCCAGCAATCCGACAGGGGGGTTTGAGACCCAGTACTTC
CASNPTGGFETQYF
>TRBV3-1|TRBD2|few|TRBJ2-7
TGTGCCAGCAGTTTCCCGGGACTAGCCTCCTCAGAGCAGTACTTC
CASSFPGLASSEQYF
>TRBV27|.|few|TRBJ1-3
TGTGCCAGCAGTCCTTGGTTAAAAGGAAACACCATATATTTT
CASSPWLKGNTIYF
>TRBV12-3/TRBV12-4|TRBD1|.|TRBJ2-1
TGTGCCAGCAGAATCCGGGACAGGCCAAATGAGCAGTTCTTC
CASRIRDRPNEQFF
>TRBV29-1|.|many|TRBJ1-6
TGCAGCGTTGCTCGGACAGAAAATTCACCCCTCCACTTT
CSVARTENSPLHF
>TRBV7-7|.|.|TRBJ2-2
TGTGCTAGCAGCTTAGCGACAGGCGGGGAGCTGTTTTTT
CASSLATGGELFF
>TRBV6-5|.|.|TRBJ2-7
TGTGCCAGCAGTTACCCCGGCTACGAGCAGTACTTC
CASSYPGYEQYF
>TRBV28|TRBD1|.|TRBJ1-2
TGTGCCAGCCAAACCGGGACAGGGGGTCTTGGCTACACCTTC
CASQTGTGGLGYTF
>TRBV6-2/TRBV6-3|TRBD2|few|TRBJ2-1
TGTGCCAGCAGTCGGACTAGCAGCGCCTACAATGAGCAGTTCTTC
CASSRTSSAYNEQFF
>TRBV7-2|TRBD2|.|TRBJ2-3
TGTGCCAGCAGCTTAGGCGGGAGAAAGACAGATACGCAGTATTTT
CASSLGGRKTDTQYF
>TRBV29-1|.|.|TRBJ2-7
TGCAGCGTGGGGGACCCTCTGACGCACGAGCAGTACTTC
CSVGDPLTHEQYF
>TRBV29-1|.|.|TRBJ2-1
TGCAGCGCCGAGGGACTCACTAGGGGAAACAATGAGCAGTTCTTC
CSAEGLTRGNNEQFF
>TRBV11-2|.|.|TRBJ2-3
TGTGCCAGCAGCCCTCAGCCTAGCACAGATACGCAGTATTTT
CASSPQPSTDTQYF
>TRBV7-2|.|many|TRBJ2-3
TGTGCCAGCAGCCCTCAGGCGACAGATACGCAGTATTTT
CASSPQATDTQYF
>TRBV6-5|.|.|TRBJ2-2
TGTGCCAGCAGTTACTCGAGACCAGCGTTCAACACCGGGGAGCTGTTTTTT
CASSYSRPAFNTGELFF
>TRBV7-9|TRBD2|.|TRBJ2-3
TGTGCCAGCAGCTCCGTAGGACTAGCGGGAGGTGCCAGTACGCAGTATTTT
CASSSVGLAGGASTQYF
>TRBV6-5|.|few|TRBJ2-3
TGTGCCAGCAGCGGGCACACAGATACGCAGTATTTT
CASSGHTDTQYF
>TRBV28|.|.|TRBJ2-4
TGTGCCAGCAGAGAGGCGGTAGGCATTCAGTACTTC
CASREAVGIQYF
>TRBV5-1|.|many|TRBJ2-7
TGCGCCAGCAGCTTGGTCGGGGGAAGCTACGAGCAGTACTTC
CASSLVGGSYEQYF
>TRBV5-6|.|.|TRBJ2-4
TGTGCCAGCAGCTTGAGGAGGGCCGCCAAAAACATTCAGTACTTC
CASSLRRAAKNIQYF
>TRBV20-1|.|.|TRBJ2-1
TGCAGTGCTAGAGATATCGGGAGCTCCTACAATGAGCAGTTCTTC
CSARDIGSSYNEQFF
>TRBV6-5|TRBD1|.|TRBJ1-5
TGTGCCAGCAGGGCTGGGACAGGGAGTCAGCCCCAGCATTTT
CASRAGTGSQPQHF
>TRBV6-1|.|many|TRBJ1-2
TGTGCCAGCGAGTTGGGACAACATAACTATGGCTACACCTTC
CASELGQHNYGYTF
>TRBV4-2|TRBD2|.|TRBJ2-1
TGTGCCAGCAGCCAAGATGGACTAGCGGGAGGCCAGCAGTTCTTC
CASSQDGLAGGQQFF
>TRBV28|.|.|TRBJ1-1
TGTGCCAGCAGTCCTCCGGTGGTTAGGACTGAAGCTTTCTTT
CASSPPVVRTEAFF
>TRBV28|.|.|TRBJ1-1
TGTGCCAGCAGTTTACTATCGGGAGTTGCTTTCTTT
CASSLLSGVAFF